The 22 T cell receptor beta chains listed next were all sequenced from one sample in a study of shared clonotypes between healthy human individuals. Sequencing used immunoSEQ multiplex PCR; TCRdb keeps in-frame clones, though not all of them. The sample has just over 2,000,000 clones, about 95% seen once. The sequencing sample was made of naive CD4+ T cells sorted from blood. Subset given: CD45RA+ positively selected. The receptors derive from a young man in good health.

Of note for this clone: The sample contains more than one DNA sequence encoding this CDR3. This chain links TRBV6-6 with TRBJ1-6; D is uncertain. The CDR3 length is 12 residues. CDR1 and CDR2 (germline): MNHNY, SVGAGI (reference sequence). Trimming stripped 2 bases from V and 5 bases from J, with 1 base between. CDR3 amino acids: CASSYHNSPLHF. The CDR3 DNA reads TGTGCCAGCAGTTACCATAATTCACCCCTCCACTTT.

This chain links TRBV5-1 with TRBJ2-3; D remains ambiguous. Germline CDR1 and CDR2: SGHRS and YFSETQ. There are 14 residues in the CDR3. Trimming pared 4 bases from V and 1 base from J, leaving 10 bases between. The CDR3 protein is CASSATIGTDTQYF. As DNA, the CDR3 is TGCGCCAGCAGCGCCACAATCGGCACAGATACGCAGTATTTT.

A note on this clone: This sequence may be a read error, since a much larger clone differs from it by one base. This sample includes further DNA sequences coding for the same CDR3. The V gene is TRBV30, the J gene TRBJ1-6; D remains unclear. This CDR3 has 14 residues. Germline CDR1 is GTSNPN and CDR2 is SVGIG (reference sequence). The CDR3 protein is CAWSSFSGNSPLHF. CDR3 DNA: TGTGCTTGGAGTTCATTCTCAGGAAATTCACCCCTCCACTTT.

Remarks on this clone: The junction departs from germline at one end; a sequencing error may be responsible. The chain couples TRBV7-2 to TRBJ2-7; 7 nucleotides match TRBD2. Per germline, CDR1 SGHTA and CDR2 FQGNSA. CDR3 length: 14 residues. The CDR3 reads CASSLPRRGTIPLF. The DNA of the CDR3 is TGTGCCAGCAGCTTACCCCGTCGGGGGACTATACCCCTATTC.

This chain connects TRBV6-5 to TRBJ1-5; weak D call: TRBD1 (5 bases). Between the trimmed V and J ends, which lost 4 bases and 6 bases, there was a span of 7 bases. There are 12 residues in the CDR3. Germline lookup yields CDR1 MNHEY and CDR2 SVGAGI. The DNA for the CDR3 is TGTGCCAGCAGTTTCGGGGGTCAGCCCCAGCATTTT. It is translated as CASSFGGQPQHF.

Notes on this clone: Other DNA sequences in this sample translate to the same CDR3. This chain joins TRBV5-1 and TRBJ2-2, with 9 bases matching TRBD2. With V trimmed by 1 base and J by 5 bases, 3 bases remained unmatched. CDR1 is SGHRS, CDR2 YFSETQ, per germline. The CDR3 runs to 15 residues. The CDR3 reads CASSLLAGGTGELFF. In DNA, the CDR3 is TGCGCCAGCAGCTTGCTGGCGGGGGGGACCGGGGAGCTGTTTTTT.

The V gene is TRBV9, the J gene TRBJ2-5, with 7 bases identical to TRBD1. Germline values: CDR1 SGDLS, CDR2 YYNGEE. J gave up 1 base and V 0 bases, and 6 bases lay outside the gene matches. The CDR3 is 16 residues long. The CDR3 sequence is CASSVAGQVGQETQYF. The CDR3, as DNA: TGTGCCAGCAGCGTAGCTGGACAGGTGGGCCAAGAGACCCAGTACTTC.

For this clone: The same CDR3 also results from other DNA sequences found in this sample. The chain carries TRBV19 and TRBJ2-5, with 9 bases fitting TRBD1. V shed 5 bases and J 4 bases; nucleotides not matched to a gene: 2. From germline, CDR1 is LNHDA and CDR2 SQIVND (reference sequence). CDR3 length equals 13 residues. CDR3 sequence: CASSATGGETQYF. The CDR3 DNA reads TGTGCCAGTAGTGCGACAGGGGGAGAGACCCAGTACTTC.

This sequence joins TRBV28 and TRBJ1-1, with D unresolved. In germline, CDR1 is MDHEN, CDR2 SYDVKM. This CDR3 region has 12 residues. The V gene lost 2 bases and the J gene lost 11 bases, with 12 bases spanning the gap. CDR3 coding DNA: TGTGCCAGCAGTTTAGCAGCCACCACTGCTTTCTTT. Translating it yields CASSLAATTAFF.

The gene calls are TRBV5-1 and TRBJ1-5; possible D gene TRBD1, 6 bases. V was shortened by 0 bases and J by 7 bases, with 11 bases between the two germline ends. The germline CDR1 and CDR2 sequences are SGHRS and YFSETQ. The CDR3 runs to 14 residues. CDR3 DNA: TGCGCCAGCAGCTTGGAAGCAGGGGTCCAGCCCCAGCATTTT. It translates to CASSLEAGVQPQHF.

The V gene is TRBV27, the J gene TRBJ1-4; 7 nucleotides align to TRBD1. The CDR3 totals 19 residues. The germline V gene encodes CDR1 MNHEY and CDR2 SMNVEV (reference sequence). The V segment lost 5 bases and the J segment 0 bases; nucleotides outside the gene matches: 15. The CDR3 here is CASSLWAPGGIATNEKLFF. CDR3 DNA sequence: TGTGCCAGCAGTCTTTGGGCCCCAGGGGGTATTGCAACTAATGAAAAACTGTTTTTT.

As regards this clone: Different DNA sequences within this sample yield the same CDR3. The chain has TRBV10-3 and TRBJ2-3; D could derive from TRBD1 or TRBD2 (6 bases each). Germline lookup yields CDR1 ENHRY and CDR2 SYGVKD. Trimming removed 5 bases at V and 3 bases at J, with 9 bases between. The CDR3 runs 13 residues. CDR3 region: CAISPGATDTQYF. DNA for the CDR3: TGTGCCATCAGTCCGGGGGCAACAGATACGCAGTATTTT.

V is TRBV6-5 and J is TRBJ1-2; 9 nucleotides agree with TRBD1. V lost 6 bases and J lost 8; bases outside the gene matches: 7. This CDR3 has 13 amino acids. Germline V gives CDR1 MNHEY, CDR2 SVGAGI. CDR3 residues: CASSDQTGGGYTF. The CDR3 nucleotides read TGTGCCAGCAGCGATCAGACAGGGGGGGGCTACACCTTC.

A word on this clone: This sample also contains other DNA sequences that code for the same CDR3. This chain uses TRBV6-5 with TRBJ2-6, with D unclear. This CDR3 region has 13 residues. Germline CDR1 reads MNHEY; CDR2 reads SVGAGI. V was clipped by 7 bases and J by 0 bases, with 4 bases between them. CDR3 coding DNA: TGTGCCAGCACTCGCTCTGGGGCCAACGTCCTGACTTTC. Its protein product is CASTRSGANVLTF.

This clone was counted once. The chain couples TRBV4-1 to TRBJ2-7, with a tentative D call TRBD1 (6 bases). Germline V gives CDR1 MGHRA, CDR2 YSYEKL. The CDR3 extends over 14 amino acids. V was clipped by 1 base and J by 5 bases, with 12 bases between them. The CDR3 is CASSQGDNRHEQYF. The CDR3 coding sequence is TGCGCCAGCAGCCAAGGGGACAATCGCCACGAGCAGTACTTC.

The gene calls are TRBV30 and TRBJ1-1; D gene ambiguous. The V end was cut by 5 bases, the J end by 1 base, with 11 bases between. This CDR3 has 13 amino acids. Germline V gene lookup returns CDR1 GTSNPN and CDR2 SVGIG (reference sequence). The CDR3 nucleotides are TGTGCCTGGGGAGACCTCAAGAACACTGAAGCTTTCTTT. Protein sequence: CAWGDLKNTEAFF. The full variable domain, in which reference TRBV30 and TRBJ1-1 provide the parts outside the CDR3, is SQTIHQWPATLVQPVGSPLSLECTVEGTSNPNLYWYRQAAGRGLQLLFYSVGIGQISSEVPQNLSASRPQDRQFILSSKKLLLSDSGFYLCAWGDLKNTEAFFGQGTRLTVV.

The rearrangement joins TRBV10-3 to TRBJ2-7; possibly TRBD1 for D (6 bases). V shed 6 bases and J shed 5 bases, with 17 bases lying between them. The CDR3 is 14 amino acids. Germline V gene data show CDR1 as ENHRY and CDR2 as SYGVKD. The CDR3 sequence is CAISGQPSTHEQYF. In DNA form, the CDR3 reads TGTGCCATCAGCGGACAGCCCTCAACGCACGAGCAGTACTTC.

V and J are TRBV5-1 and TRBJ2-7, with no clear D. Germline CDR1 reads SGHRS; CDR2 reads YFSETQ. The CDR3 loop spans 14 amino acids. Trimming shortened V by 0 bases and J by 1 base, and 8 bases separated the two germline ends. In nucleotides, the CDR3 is TGCGCCAGCAGCTTGGATGAGGAATCCTACGAGCAGTACTTC. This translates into CASSLDEESYEQYF.

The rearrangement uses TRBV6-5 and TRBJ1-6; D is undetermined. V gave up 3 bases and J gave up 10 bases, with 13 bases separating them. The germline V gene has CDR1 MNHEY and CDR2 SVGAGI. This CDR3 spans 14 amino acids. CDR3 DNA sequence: TGTGCCAGCAGTTATTCCACCAGGCGCTCACCCCTCCACTTT. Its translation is CASSYSTRRSPLHF.

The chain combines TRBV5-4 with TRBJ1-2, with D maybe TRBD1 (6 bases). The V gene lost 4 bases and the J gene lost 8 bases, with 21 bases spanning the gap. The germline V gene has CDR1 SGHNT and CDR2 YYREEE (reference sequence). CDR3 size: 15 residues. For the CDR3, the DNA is TGTGCCAGCAGCACGGATCTGGGGGGCGCTAGCGGCTACACCTTC. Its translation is CASSTDLGGASGYTF.

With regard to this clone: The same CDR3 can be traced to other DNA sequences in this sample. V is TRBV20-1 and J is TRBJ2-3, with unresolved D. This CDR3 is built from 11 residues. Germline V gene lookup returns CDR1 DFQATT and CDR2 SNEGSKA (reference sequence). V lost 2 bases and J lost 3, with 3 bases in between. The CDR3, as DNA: TGCAGTGCTAGACCTACAGATACGCAGTATTTT. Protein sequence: CSARPTDTQYF.

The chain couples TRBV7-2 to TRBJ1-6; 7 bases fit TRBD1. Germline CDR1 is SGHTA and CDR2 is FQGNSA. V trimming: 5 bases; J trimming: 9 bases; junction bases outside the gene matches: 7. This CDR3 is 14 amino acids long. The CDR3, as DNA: TGTGCCAGCAGCCCGACAGGGATAATTTCACCCCTCCACTTT. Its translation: CASSPTGIISPLHF.